A single sample is the source of the 14 T cell receptor beta chains below, sequenced in a study of T cell responses to AZD1222 COVID-19 vaccine. Some clones are missing from TCRdb's copy, which holds only in-frame ones; the method was immunoSEQ multiplex PCR. The sample records about 140,000 clones, about 86% being singletons. This sample comprised peripheral blood, obtained on day 0 of AZD1222 vaccination. The source is an adult in good health.

The J gene is TRBJ2-2, the V gene TRBV3-1 (or the pseudogene TRBV3-2); tentatively, D is TRBD1 or TRBD2 (5 bases each). Germline V gene data show CDR1 as LGHDT and CDR2 as YNNKEL (reference sequence). This CDR3 comprises 14 residues. The V gene lost 4 bases and the J gene lost 4 bases, with 10 bases spanning the gap. The CDR3 region has the DNA TGTGCCAGCAGCCCAGGGACCGGCACCGGGGAGCTGTTTTTT. Translated: CASSPGTGTGELFF.

The chain joins TRBV18 to TRBJ1-1; 8 bases match TRBD1. This CDR3 region has 16 residues. Germline loops: CDR1 KGHSH, CDR2 LQKENI. J gave up 1 base and V 5 bases, and 9 bases lay outside the gene matches. This chain's CDR3 is CASSSAGGTGNTEAFF. As DNA, the CDR3 is TGTGCCAGCTCATCGGCGGGGGGGACAGGGAACACTGAAGCTTTCTTT.

CDR3 in amino acids: CASRLARGSTGGTEAFF. The CDR3 bases are TGTGCAAGTCGCTTAGCAAGAGGCTCGACAGGGGGCACTGAAGCTTTCTTT. The chain uses TRBV12-2 and TRBJ1-1; the table calls TRBD1, which could not be checked here. TRBV12-2 is annotated as a pseudogene. This CDR3 region has 17 residues.

This sequence joins TRBV27 and TRBJ1-5; D gene unclear. The germline V gene encodes CDR1 MNHEY and CDR2 SMNVEV (reference sequence). V was trimmed by 6 bases and J by 0 bases, leaving 6 bases between them. The CDR3 has 13 residues. CDR3 sequence: CASRQNSNQPQHF. CDR3 nucleotide sequence: TGTGCCAGCAGGCAAAATAGCAATCAGCCCCAGCATTTT.

The CDR3 nucleotides are TGTGCCAGCCTTCGACAGGGCTATGGCTACACCTTC. It translates to CASLRQGYGYTF. The chain carries TRBV19 and TRBJ1-2, with 7 bases aligning to TRBD1. V was pared by 9 bases and J by 4 bases, with 5 bases of the junction left unmatched. The CDR3 is 12 residues long. Germline values: CDR1 LNHDA, CDR2 SQIVND (reference sequence).

This clone was seen only a few times. The V call is TRBV7-9, the J call TRBJ1-4, with D possibly being TRBD1 (6 bases). The CDR3 has 14 amino acids. Germline V lookup: CDR1 SEHNR, CDR2 FQNEAQ (reference sequence). V was cut by 7 bases and J by 7 bases, with 16 bases left in between. The CDR3 nucleotides are TGTGCCAGCACCCTAGGGGGTTCGGGTGAAAAACTGTTTTTT. This codes for CASTLGGSGEKLFF.

The chain uses TRBV9 and TRBJ2-7; TRBD1 matches 8 bases. V lost 0 bases, J lost 6 bases, and 5 bases stayed unmatched. CDR1 is SGDLS, CDR2 YYNGEE, per germline. This CDR3 has 14 residues. The CDR3 loop reads CASSVGTGTGEQYF. CDR3 nucleotides: TGTGCCAGCAGCGTAGGGACAGGGACAGGCGAGCAGTACTTC.

The rearrangement uses TRBV12-5 and TRBJ2-1; 13 bases are a match to TRBD2. The CDR3 runs 16 residues. Trimming removed 5 bases from V and 4 bases from J; junction bases left unmatched: 5. Looked up from germline, CDR1 is LGHNT and CDR2 is FRNRAP. The CDR3 DNA reads as TGTGCTAGTGGTATCTCGGGACTAGCGGGATACAATGAGCAGTTCTTC. Its translation: CASGISGLAGYNEQFF. Looking up the rest from reference TRBV12-5 and TRBJ2-1 gives the full variable domain: DARVTQTPRHKVTEMGQEVTMRCQPILGHNTVFWYRQTMMQGLELLAYFRNRAPLDDSGMPKDRFSAEMPDATLATLKIQPSEPRDSAVYFCASGISGLAGYNEQFFGPGTRLTVL.

This clone has just a few counts. The chain employs TRBV10-1 and TRBJ1-5; D is ambiguous. The germline gives CDR1 WNHNN, CDR2 SYGVQD (reference sequence). This CDR3 has 14 amino acids. Trimming shortened V by 7 bases and J by 3 bases, and 13 bases separated the two germline ends. The CDR3 protein is CASMFRVFNQPQHF. The CDR3 region has the DNA TGCGCCAGCATGTTTCGGGTTTTCAATCAGCCCCAGCATTTT.

By share of the sample, this clone is medium-sized (0.01 to 0.1%). The V gene is TRBV14, the J gene TRBJ1-2; a weak D match, TRBD1 (5 bases). The CDR3 sequence is 15 residues long. Trimming removed 1 base at V and 7 bases at J, with 16 bases between. Germline CDR1 SGHDN, CDR2 FVKESK. In DNA, the CDR3 is TGTGCCAGCAGCCAAGTCCCAGGGAAACCGGGTGGCTACACCTTC. This translates into CASSQVPGKPGGYTF. The variable domain in full, with the rest retrieved from reference TRBV14 and TRBJ1-2, is EAGVTQFPSHSVIEKGQTVTLRCDPISGHDNLYWYRRVMGKEIKFLLHFVKESKQDESGMPNNRFLAERTGGTYSTLKVQPAELEDSGVYFCASSQVPGKPGGYTFGSGTRLTVV.

The chain is built from TRBV5-4 and TRBJ2-3, with 9 bases lining up with TRBD1. Germline lookup yields CDR1 SGHNT and CDR2 YYREEE (reference sequence). CDR3 size: 15 residues. V shed 3 bases and J 4 bases; nucleotides not matched to a gene: 6. CDR3 amino acids: CASSSRQGGPDTQYF. CDR3 nucleotides: TGTGCCAGCAGCTCCAGACAGGGGGGTCCAGATACGCAGTATTTT.

The rearrangement uses TRBV9 and TRBJ2-7; D may correspond to TRBD1 or TRBD2 (7 bases each). The germline CDR1 and CDR2 sequences are SGDLS and YYNGEE. Trimming shortened V by 2 bases and J by 7 bases, and 16 bases separated the two germline ends. The CDR3 loop spans 14 amino acids. The CDR3 region is CASSVSGQREEQYF. In DNA, the CDR3 is TGTGCCAGCAGCGTCTCGGGACAGCGGGAAGAGCAGTACTTC.

Turning to this clone: The junction departs from germline at one end; a sequencing error may be responsible. V gene TRBV4-2 combines with J gene TRBJ1-1, with D possibly TRBD1 on 6 matching bases. The CDR3 is made up of 14 amino acids. Germline CDR1 LGHNA, CDR2 YNFKEQ. CDR3 in amino acids: CASSQNRENSEAFF. Here the CDR3 DNA reads TGTGCCAGCAGCCAAAACAGGGAGAACTCTGAAGCTTTCTTT.

This chain links TRBV12-3 or TRBV12-4 with TRBJ1-1; D remains ambiguous. Trimming stripped 3 bases from V and 2 bases from J, with 7 bases between. This CDR3 spans 13 amino acids. CDR3 DNA: TGTGCCAGCAGTTTCGAACCCAACACTGAAGCTTTCTTT. Translated, it gives CASSFEPNTEAFF.